This T cell receptor beta chain stems from a study of CD8+CD57+ T cells in acquired aplastic anemia. Genomic DNA constituted the template upon which TCR beta VDJ and CDR3 profiling was performed. One entry per CDR3 protein, called by TCRdb with MiXCR from the reads. The sample contains about 180,000 distinct CDR3 sequences, 40% to 50% of which appear only once. V lost 5 bases, J lost 6 bases, and 19 bases lay in between. CDR1 is MNHNS and CDR2 is SASEGT in the germline V gene. The CDR3 spans 15 residues. This clonotype occurred many times. Its antigen is currently unknown. All patients picked for sequencing had shown, by flow cytometry, an expansion of CD8+CD57+ cells. General study points: Patients and controls had CD8+ Simpson's diversity values that were not significantly distinct.

The J gene is TRBJ1-2, the V gene TRBV6-1; maybe TRBD1 (6 bases). Sequenced: sorted CD4+, CD8+, or CD8+CD57+ T cells (not recorded which) from PBMCs. The TCR sequence derives from a human donor with aplastic anemia. This CDR3 is CASSLPARGGHGYTF. Written as DNA, the CDR3 is TGTGCCAGCAGTCTACCCGCTCGTGGGGGGCATGGCTACACCTTC.